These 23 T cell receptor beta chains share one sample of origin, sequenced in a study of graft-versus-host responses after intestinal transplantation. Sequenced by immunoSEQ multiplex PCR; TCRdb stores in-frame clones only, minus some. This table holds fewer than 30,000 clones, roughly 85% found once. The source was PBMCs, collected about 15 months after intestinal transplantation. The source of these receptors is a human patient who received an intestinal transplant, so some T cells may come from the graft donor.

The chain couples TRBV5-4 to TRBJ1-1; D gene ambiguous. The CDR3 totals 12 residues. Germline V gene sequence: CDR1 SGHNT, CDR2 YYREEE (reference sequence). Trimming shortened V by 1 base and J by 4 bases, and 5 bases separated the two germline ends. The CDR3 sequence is CASSLFGTEAFF. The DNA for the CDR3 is TGTGCCAGCAGCTTGTTTGGCACTGAAGCTTTCTTT.

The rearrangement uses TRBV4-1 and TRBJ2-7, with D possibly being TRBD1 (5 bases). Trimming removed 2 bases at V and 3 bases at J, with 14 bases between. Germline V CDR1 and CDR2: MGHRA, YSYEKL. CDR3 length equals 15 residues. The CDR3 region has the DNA TGCGCCAGCAGCCAACTCCAGGGCCTGGTCTACGAGCAGTACTTC. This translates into CASSQLQGLVYEQYF.

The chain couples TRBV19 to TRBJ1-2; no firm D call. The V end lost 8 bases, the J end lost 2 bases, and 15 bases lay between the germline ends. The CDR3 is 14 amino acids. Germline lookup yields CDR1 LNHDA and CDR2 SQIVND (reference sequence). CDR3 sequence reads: CASSLRERNYGYTF. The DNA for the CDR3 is TGTGCCAGTTCCTTGAGGGAAAGGAACTATGGCTACACCTTC.

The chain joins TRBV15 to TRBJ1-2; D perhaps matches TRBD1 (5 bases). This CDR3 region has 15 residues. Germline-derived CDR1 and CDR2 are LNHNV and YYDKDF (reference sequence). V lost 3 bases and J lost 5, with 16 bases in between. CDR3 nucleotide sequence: TGTGCCACCAGCAGGGACCTCTACGGGACTTATGGCTACACCTTC. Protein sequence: CATSRDLYGTYGYTF.

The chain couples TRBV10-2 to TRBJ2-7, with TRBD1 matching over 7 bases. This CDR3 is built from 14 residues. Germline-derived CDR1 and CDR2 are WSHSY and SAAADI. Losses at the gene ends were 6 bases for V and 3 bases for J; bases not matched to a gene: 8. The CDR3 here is CASRLGTVSYEQYF. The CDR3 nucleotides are TGCGCCAGCAGGTTGGGGACAGTTAGCTACGAGCAGTACTTC.

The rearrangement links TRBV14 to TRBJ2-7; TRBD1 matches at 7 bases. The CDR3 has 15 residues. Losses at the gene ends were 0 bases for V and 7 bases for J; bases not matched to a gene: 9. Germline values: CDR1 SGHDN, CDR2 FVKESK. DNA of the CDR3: TGTGCCAGCAGCCAAGATTGGAGACAGGGTCAGGAGCAGTACTTC. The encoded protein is CASSQDWRQGQEQYF.

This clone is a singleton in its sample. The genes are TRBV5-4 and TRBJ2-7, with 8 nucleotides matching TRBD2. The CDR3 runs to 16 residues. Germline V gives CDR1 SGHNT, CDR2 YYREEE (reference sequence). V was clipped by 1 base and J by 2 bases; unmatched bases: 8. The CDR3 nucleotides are TGTGCCAGCAGCTTGCACAGCGGGGGTTATCCCTACGAGCAGTACTTC. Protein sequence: CASSLHSGGYPYEQYF. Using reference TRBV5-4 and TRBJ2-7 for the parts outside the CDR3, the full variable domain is ETGVTQSPTHLIKTRGQQVTLRCSSQSGHNTVSWYQQALGQGPQFIFQYYREEENGRGNFPPRFSGLQFPNYSSELNVNALELDDSALYLCASSLHSGGYPYEQYFGPGTRLTVT.

DNA of the CDR3: TGTGCCAGCAGCCCGGGACACTTGAACACTGAAGCTTTCTTT. It encodes CASSPGHLNTEAFF. The chain links TRBV6-1 to TRBJ1-1; D perhaps matches TRBD1 (6 bases). The V gene's germline CDR1 is MNHNS and CDR2 SASEGT. The V and J ends lost 6 bases and 0 bases respectively, with 11 bases between them. The length of the CDR3 is 14 residues.

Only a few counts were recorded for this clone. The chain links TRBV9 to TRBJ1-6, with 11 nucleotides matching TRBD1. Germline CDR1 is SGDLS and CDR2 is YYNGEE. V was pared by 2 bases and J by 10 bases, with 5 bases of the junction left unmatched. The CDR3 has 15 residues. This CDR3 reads CASSVRTGGGSPLHF. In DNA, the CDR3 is TGTGCCAGCAGCGTTAGGACAGGGGGCGGCTCACCCCTCCACTTT.

CDR3 residues: CASSEVKLSPLHF. The DNA of the CDR3 is TGTGCCAGCAGTGAAGTAAAGCTTTCACCCCTCCACTTT. This chain links TRBV2 with TRBJ1-6; D is uncertain. The length of the CDR3 is 13 residues. Germline V gene lookup returns CDR1 SNHLY and CDR2 FYNNEI. V was clipped by 1 base and J by 9 bases, with 7 bases between them. The whole variable domain, remainder taken from reference TRBV2 and TRBJ1-6, is EPEVTQTPSHQVTQMGQEVILRCVPISNHLYFYWYRQILGQKVEFLVSFYNNEISEKSEIFDDQFSVERPDGSNFTLKIRSTKLEDSAMYFCASSEVKLSPLHFGNGTRLTVT.

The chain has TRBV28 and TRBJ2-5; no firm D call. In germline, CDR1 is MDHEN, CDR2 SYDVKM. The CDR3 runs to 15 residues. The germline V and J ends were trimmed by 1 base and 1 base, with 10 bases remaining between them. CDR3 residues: CASSLFGGSQETQYF. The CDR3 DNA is TGTGCCAGCAGTTTATTCGGCGGATCCCAAGAGACCCAGTACTTC.

The DNA of the CDR3 is TGTGCCAGCAGTTTAGGGACAGGGAGCTACGAGCAGTACTTC. Translation gives CASSLGTGSYEQYF. The rearrangement uses TRBV27 and TRBJ2-7, with TRBD1 identical over 9 bases. The CDR3 is 14 residues long. The junction had 2 bases not matched to a gene; V was cut back by 2 bases and J by 3 bases. Germline loops: CDR1 MNHEY, CDR2 SMNVEV (reference sequence).

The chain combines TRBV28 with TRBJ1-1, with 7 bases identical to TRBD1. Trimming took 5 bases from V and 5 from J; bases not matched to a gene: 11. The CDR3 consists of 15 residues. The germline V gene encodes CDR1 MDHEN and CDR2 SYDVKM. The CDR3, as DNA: TGTGCCAGCAGTCCGTCTCAGGGGGTCAGGACTGAAGCTTTCTTT. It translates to CASSPSQGVRTEAFF.

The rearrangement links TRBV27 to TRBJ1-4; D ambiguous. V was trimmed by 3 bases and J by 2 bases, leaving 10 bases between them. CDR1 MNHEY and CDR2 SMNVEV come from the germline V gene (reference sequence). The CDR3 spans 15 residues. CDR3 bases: TGTGCCAGCAGTTTCACCAAAGCCACTAATGAAAAACTGTTTTTT. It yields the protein CASSFTKATNEKLFF.

The CDR3 nucleotides read TGTGCCTGGAGATCCAGGGGTTCCTATGGCTACACCTTC. Its protein product is CAWRSRGSYGYTF. This sequence joins TRBV30 and TRBJ1-2; maybe TRBD1 (6 bases). V lost 3 bases to trimming and J lost 4 bases, with 12 bases between them. CDR1 is GTSNPN, CDR2 SVGIG, per germline (reference sequence). The CDR3 extends over 13 amino acids.

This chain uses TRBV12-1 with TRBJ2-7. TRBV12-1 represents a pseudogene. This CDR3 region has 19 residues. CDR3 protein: CASSWGRDHSVGTDYEQYF. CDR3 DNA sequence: TGTGCCAGCAGCTGGGGACGGGACCACTCGGTCGGGACCGACTACGAGCAGTACTTC.

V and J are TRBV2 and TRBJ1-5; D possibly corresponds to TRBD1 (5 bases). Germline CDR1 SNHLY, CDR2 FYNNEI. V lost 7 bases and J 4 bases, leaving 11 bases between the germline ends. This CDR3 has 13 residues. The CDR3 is CASNPGRNQPQHF. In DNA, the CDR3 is TGTGCCAGCAATCCAGGGAGGAATCAGCCCCAGCATTTT.

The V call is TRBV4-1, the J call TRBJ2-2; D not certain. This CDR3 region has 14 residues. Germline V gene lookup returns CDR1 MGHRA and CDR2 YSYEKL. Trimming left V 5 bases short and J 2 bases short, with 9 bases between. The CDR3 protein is CASSFKTNTGELFF. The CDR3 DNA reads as TGCGCCAGCAGCTTCAAGACCAACACCGGGGAGCTGTTTTTT.

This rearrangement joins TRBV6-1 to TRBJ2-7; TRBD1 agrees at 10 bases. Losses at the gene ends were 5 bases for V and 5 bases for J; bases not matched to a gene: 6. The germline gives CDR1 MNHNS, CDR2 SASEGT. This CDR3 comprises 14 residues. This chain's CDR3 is CASSQTGGHDEQYF. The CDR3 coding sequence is TGTGCCAGCAGTCAGACAGGGGGCCATGACGAGCAGTACTTC.

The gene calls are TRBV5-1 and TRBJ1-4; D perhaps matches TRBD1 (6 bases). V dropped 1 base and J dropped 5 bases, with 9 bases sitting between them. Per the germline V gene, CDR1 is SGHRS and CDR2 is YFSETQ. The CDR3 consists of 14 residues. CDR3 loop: CASSLNRVNEKLFF. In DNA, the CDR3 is TGCGCCAGCAGCTTGAACAGGGTCAATGAAAAACTGTTTTTT. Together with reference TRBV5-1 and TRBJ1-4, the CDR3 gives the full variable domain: KAGVTQTPRYLIKTRGQQVTLSCSPISGHRSVSWYQQTPGQGLQFLFEYFSETQRNKGNFPGRFSGRQFSNSRSEMNVSTLELGDSALYLCASSLNRVNEKLFFGSGTQLSVL.

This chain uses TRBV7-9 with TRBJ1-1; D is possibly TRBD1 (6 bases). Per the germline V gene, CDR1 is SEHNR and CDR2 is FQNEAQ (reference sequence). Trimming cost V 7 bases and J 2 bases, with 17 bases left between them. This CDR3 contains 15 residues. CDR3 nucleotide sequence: TGTGCCAGCACCTTTAGCGGGGGGCCAAACACTGAAGCTTTCTTT. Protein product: CASTFSGGPNTEAFF.

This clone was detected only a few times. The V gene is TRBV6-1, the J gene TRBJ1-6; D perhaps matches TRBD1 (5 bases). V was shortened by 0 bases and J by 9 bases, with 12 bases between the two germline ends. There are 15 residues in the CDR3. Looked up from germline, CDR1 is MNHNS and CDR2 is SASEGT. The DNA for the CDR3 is TGTGCCAGCAGTGAAGCGAGAGGGGAAGGTTCACCCCTCCACTTT. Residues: CASSEARGEGSPLHF.

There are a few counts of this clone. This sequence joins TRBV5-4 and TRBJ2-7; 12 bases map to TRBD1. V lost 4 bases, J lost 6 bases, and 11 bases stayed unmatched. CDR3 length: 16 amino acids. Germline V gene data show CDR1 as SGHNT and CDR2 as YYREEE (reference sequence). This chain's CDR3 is CASSALAGTGGSEQYF. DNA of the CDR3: TGTGCCAGCAGCGCGCTAGCCGGGACAGGGGGCTCCGAGCAGTACTTC.